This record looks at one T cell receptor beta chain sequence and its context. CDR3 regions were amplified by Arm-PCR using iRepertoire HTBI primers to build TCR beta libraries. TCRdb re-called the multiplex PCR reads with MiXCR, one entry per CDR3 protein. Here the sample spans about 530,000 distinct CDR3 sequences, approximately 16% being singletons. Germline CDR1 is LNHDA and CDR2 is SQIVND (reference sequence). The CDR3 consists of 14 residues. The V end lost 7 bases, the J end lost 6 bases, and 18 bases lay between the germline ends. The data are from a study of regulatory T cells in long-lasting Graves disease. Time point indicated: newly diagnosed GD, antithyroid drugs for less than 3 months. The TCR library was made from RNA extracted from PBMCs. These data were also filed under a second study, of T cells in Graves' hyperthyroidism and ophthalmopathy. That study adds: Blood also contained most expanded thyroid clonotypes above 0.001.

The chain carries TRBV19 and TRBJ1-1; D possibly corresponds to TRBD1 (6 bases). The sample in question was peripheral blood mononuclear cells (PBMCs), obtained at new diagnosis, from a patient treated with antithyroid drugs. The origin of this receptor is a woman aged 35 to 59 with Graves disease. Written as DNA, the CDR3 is TGTGCCAGTATTCAAGGGGGGGAAAGGGCTGAAGCTTTCTTT. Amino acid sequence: CASIQGGERAEAFF.